The rows below give T cell receptor beta chains drawn from one sample of a study of cytomegalovirus exposure and HLA in healthy donors. The table came from immunoSEQ multiplex PCR; TCRdb's copy has only in-frame clones and leaves some out. The sample records 200,000 to 250,000 clones, around 89% being singletons. Input material: PBMCs. Every receptor here comes from a woman aged 18-29 years in good health and CMV-seronegative. The CDR3 runs from the conserved cysteine through the conserved F or W. Each record gives: J gene, V gene, clone size, D gene, CDR3 DNA, CDR3 protein. D genes are given only for firm matches. Clone size is given for some rows only: seen once, a few or many times, or a class if the clone is expanded.

>TRBJ1-2|TRBV9|-|TRBD1
TGTGCCAGCAGCGTAGCAGGGGGCTATGGCTACACCTTC
CASSVAGGYGYTF
>TRBJ1-2|TRBV5-4|-|-
TGTGCCAGCAGCCCACCGGGTATCTATGGCTACACCTTC
CASSPPGIYGYTF
>TRBJ2-7|TRBV5-3|-|TRBD2
TGTGCCAGAAGCTTGGTGAGGACTAGCGCCGGCGAGCAGTACTTC
CARSLVRTSAGEQYF
>TRBJ2-7|TRBV7-7|-|-
TGTGCCAGCAGCTTAGGGACTAACTACGAGCAGTACTTC
CASSLGTNYEQYF
>TRBJ2-1|TRBV7-6|-|TRBD2
TGTGCCAGCAGCCTTAGAGCGGGAGGGCCATCGCTTTCTGAGCAGTTCTTC
CASSLRAGGPSLSEQFF
>TRBJ1-1|TRBV7-9|-|TRBD1
TGTGCCAGCAGCGGCCAAAGACAGGGACAGAACACTGAAGCTTTCTTT
CASSGQRQGQNTEAFF
>TRBJ1-5|TRBV7-2|-|TRBD1
TGTGCCAGCAGCACTCGACAGGGGGTGGATCAGCCCCAGCATTTT
CASSTRQGVDQPQHF
>TRBJ2-1|TRBV4-2|-|TRBD2
TGTGCCAGCAGCCTTCCGGGACTAGCCTACAATGAGCAGTTCTTC
CASSLPGLAYNEQFF
>TRBJ2-7|TRBV18|-|TRBD1
TGTGCCAGCTCACCGGGACAGGGAACCTACGAGCAGTACTTC
CASSPGQGTYEQYF
>TRBJ1-1|TRBV7-9|once|-
TGTGCCAGCAGCTTACAGGCGAACACTGAAGCTTTCTTT
CASSLQANTEAFF
>TRBJ2-1|TRBV19|-|TRBD1
TGTGCCAGTAGAAGGGACAGGCGCCTCAATGAGCAGTTCTTC
CASRRDRRLNEQFF
>TRBJ2-3|TRBV2|-|-
TGTGCCAGCAGTGAAGCGCTTCGTTTTAGCAGCACTAGCACAGATACGCAGTATTTT
CASSEALRFSSTSTDTQYF
>TRBJ2-5|TRBV4-3|-|TRBD2
TGCGCCAGCAGCCAAGATCGGGGGGACTACACCCAGTACTTC
CASSQDRGDYTQYF
>TRBJ2-7|TRBV5-1|-|-
TGCGCCAGCAGCTTGGATTGGAGTAACTACGAGCAGTACTTC
CASSLDWSNYEQYF
>TRBJ2-7|TRBV2|-|-
TGTGCCAGCAGTACCGACAGGTTCTACGAGCAGTACTTC
CASSTDRFYEQYF
>TRBJ2-1|TRBV9|-|TRBD2
TGTGCCAGCAGCGCCCGACTAGCGGGAGGGATAAGGGAGCAGTTCTTC
CASSARLAGGIREQFF
>TRBJ2-7|TRBV4-3|-|TRBD1
TGCGCCAGCAGCCAAGGGGACAGGGGGCCTCATTACGAGCAGTACTTC
CASSQGDRGPHYEQYF
>TRBJ1-2|TRBV25-1|-|TRBD1
TGTGCCAGCCTGGGACAGGGGGCGCCTAACTATGGCTACACCTTC
CASLGQGAPNYGYTF
>TRBJ2-3|TRBV4-2|-|TRBD2
TGTGCCAGCAGCCGCGGACTAGCGGGACTGTTTAGCACAGATACGCAGTATTTT
CASSRGLAGLFSTDTQYF
>TRBJ1-1|TRBV9|-|-
TGTGCCAGCAGCGGCGGGATGATCGCTGAAGCTTTCTTT
CASSGGMIAEAFF
>TRBJ2-2|TRBV9|-|TRBD1
TGTGCCAGCAGCGACCCGACAGGGATCACCGGGGAGCTGTTTTTT
CASSDPTGITGELFF
>TRBJ2-1|TRBV7-6|once|-
TGTGCCAGCAGCTACCCGCTAGAACCCTACAATGAGCAGTTCTTC
CASSYPLEPYNEQFF
>TRBJ2-1|TRBV19|-|TRBD2
TGTGCCAGTGGACTAGCGGGATGGGGGGAAAATGAGCAGTTCTTC
CASGLAGWGENEQFF
>TRBJ2-7|TRBV7-2|-|-
TGTGCCAGCAGCCCCCAAGATGTTGGCGGCGAGCAGTACTTC
CASSPQDVGGEQYF
>TRBJ1-5|TRBV27|-|-
TGTGCCAGCAGTCGAGGGAGGGATCAGCCCCAGCATTTT
CASSRGRDQPQHF
>TRBJ2-1|TRBV9|-|TRBD2
TGTGCCAGCAGCGTAGGGGCTAGCGGGACCAATGAGCAGTTCTTC
CASSVGASGTNEQFF
>TRBJ1-1|TRBV5-1|-|-
TGCGCCAGCAGCTTTCAGGGTCGGAGCGACACTGAAGCTTTCTTT
CASSFQGRSDTEAFF
>TRBJ1-5|TRBV2|-|-
TGTGCCAGCAGTGAAGAACTGGGGGGGAATCAGCCCCAGCATTTT
CASSEELGGNQPQHF
>TRBJ2-7|TRBV2|-|-
TGTGCCAGCAGTAAAGGCCGGAGCTCCTACGAGCAGTACTTC
CASSKGRSSYEQYF
>TRBJ1-2|TRBV29-1|-|TRBD1
TGCAGCGTTGAAGGGGGACAGGGCCTAAATAACTATGGCTACACCTTC
CSVEGGQGLNNYGYTF
>TRBJ1-1|TRBV6-1|few|TRBD1
TGTGCCAGCGTTTGGAGACAGGGGTTGAGTGCTGAAGCTTTCTTT
CASVWRQGLSAEAFF
>TRBJ2-7|TRBV5-1|-|-
TGCGCCAGCAGCTCACCGGGACATTCCTACGAGCAGTACTTC
CASSSPGHSYEQYF
>TRBJ1-1|TRBV7-9|-|-
TGTGCCAGCAGCCACGGTGGGAACACTGAAGCTTTCTTT
CASSHGGNTEAFF
>TRBJ2-2|TRBV4-1|-|TRBD2
TGCGCCAGCAGCCAAAAACTAGCGGGAATTTTATCCGGGGAGCTGTTTTTT
CASSQKLAGILSGELFF
>TRBJ1-6|TRBV19|once|-
TGTGCCAGTAGCAATCAGGGGTCTTCCACCTATAATTCACCCCTCCACTTT
CASSNQGSSTYNSPLHF
>TRBJ2-5|TRBV9|-|-
TGTGCCAGCAGCCCGAGGGGGGGACTCATCCAAGAGACCCAGTACTTC
CASSPRGGLIQETQYF
>TRBJ1-1|TRBV4-2|-|-
TGTGCCAGCAGCCAAGTTGTTGGTCTAGGGGCTGAAGCTTTCTTT
CASSQVVGLGAEAFF
>TRBJ1-1|TRBV10-2|-|TRBD1
TGCGCCAGCAGTATCACAGGGGCGAACACTGAAGCTTTCTTT
CASSITGANTEAFF
>TRBJ2-3|TRBV4-1|once|-
TGCGCCAGCAGCCAAATCTACCGGACAGTTAATAGCACAGATACGCAGTATTTT
CASSQIYRTVNSTDTQYF
>TRBJ2-5|TRBV11-2|-|-
TGTGCCAGCAGCTTAAGTAGCCTAGAAGAGACCCAGTACTTC
CASSLSSLEETQYF
>TRBJ2-1|TRBV7-9|-|TRBD2
TGTGCCAGCCCCTCCAGCGGGGTCAATGAGCAGTTCTTC
CASPSSGVNEQFF
>TRBJ2-5|TRBV5-4|many|-
TGTGCCAGCAGCAGAGATACAGGCGACACTGAGACCCAGTACTTC
CASSRDTGDTETQYF
>TRBJ2-7|TRBV7-2|-|TRBD1
TGTGCCAGCTCCCTTGGACAGGGAGAATACGAGCAGTACTTC
CASSLGQGEYEQYF
>TRBJ1-2|TRBV11-2|-|-
TGTGCCAGCAGCTTCTTATTCGACACTGTCTACGATGTCTATGGCTACACCTTC
CASSFLFDTVYDVYGYTF
>TRBJ2-2|TRBV18|-|TRBD2
TGTGCCAGCTCACCGTTGACAGCGGGAGTGAACACCGGGGAGCTGTTTTTT
CASSPLTAGVNTGELFF
>TRBJ1-5|TRBV2|-|-
TGTGCCAGCACTAGGACAGACAATCAGCCCCAGCATTTT
CASTRTDNQPQHF
>TRBJ2-7|TRBV30|-|TRBD1
TGTGCCTGGAGTCGGGACAGGGACGAGCAGTACTTC
CAWSRDRDEQYF
>TRBJ2-4|TRBV4-1|-|TRBD2
TGCGCCAGCAGCCACCCGAGCGGGGGGACAACTTTAAGGGGTCAGTACTTC
CASSHPSGGTTLRGQYF
>TRBJ1-2|TRBV6-5|-|-
TGTGCCAGCAGACCCTCTGGGGGGAACTATGGCTACACCTTC
CASRPSGGNYGYTF
>TRBJ2-7|TRBV6-6|once|TRBD2
TGTGCCAGCAGTCGTCTAGCGGGGGGGCCGTTGCTCGAGCAGTACTTC
CASSRLAGGPLLEQYF
>TRBJ2-7|TRBV18|-|TRBD1
TGTGCCAGCTCACCCGGGACAGGGAGCGACTACGAGCAGTACTTC
CASSPGTGSDYEQYF
>TRBJ2-1|TRBV4-2|-|TRBD2
TGTGCCAGCAGCCAAACCGGGACTAGCGGGGGAAGAGAGCAGTTCTTC
CASSQTGTSGGREQFF
>TRBJ1-1|TRBV2|few|TRBD1
TGTGCCAGCAGCCGAACAGGGGGACTTACTGAAGCTTTCTTT
CASSRTGGLTEAFF
>TRBJ1-1|TRBV2|-|-
TGTGCCAGCAGTGGAGAGGTGAACACTGAAGCTTTCTTT
CASSGEVNTEAFF
>TRBJ1-5|TRBV27|few|-
TGTGCCAGCAGTTTTCGGGGGGCCCACAATCAGCCCCAGCATTTT
CASSFRGAHNQPQHF
>TRBJ2-3|TRBV4-3|-|TRBD2
TGCGCCAGCAGCCAGGGCAGGGCGGGAGTAGATACGCAGTATTTT
CASSQGRAGVDTQYF
>TRBJ1-1|TRBV10-3|few|TRBD1
TGTGCCATCAGGTCGACAGGGAGGTTTGGCACTGAAGCTTTCTTT
CAIRSTGRFGTEAFF